This entry concerns a single T cell receptor beta chain. The target antigen is unknown. Germline V lookup: CDR1 MNHEY, CDR2 SVGEGT. The CDR3 loop spans 15 amino acids. Trimming stripped 4 bases from V and 0 bases from J, with 9 bases between. The entry originates in a study of Ad26.COV2.S vaccination and SARS-CoV-2 variants. Study-level findings and limits: Analyses that measured TCR breadth and depth may have underestimated total T cell responses.

The protocol was immunoSEQ multiplex PCR, while the TCRdb copy is restricted to in-frame clones and leaves out a portion. The data contain fewer than 400,000 clones, approximately 87% of them singletons. The treatment here: around 19 received Ad26.COV2.S at low or high dose, single or two shots; 5 received placebo; per-sample allocation not given. The study sampled participants on day 63 after the first vaccine or placebo injection. The chain uses TRBV6-2 or TRBV6-3 and TRBJ1-4; D call uncertain. Sample: peripheral blood, taken in a trial of Ad26.COV2.S vaccine versus placebo. The receptor's source is a person aged 18 to 65 who received the Ad26.COV2.S COVID-19 vaccine or a placebo. CDR3 coding DNA: TGTGCCAGCAGTTCGGGCACCGCAACTAATGAAAAACTGTTTTTT. This translates into CASSSGTATNEKLFF.